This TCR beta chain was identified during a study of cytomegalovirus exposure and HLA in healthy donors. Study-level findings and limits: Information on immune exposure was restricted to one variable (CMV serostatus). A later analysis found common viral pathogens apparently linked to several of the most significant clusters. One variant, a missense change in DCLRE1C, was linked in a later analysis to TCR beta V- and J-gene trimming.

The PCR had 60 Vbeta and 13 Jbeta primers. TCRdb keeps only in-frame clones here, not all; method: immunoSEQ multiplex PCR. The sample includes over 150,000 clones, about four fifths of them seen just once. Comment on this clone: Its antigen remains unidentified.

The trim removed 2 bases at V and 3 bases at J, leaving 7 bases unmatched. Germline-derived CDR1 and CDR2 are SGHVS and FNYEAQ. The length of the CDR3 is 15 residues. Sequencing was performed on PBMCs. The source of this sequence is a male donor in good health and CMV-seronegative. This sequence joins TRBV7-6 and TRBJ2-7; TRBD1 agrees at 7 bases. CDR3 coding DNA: TGTGCCAGCAGCTTAAGAGGACAGGTAAACTACGAGCAGTACTTC. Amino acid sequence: CASSLRGQVNYEQYF.